The 21 T cell receptor beta chains presented below share a single source sample, sequenced in a study of blood T cell repertoires in COVID-19. Clones were read by immunoSEQ multiplex PCR, and TCRdb kept only the in-frame ones, dropping some. The data show approximately 74,000 clones, 75% to 90% seen once. Input material: peripheral blood. The receptors derive from a man at least 80 years old with active or convalescent COVID-19.

This clone was picked up one time. CDR3 in DNA: TGTGCCAGCTCACAGGAGGGCAGCAATCAGCCCCAGCATTTT. Translating gives CASSQEGSNQPQHF. V gene TRBV6-5 combines with J gene TRBJ1-5, with D possibly matching TRBD1 (5 bases). The CDR3 length is 14 residues. Germline values: CDR1 MNHEY, CDR2 SVGAGI. The V gene lost 8 bases and the J gene lost 1 base, with 12 bases spanning the gap.

V is TRBV6-5 and J is TRBJ1-2; D remains ambiguous. The V gene lost 0 bases and the J gene lost 5 bases, with 10 bases spanning the gap. CDR1 is MNHEY, CDR2 SVGAGI, per germline. The CDR3 extends over 14 amino acids. For the CDR3, the DNA is TGTGCCAGCAGTTACTCGAGAGGAGGGTATGGCTACACCTTC. It codes for CASSYSRGGYGYTF.

V gene TRBV5-1 combines with J gene TRBJ2-5, with TRBD1 matching over 7 bases. The V and J ends lost 4 bases and 3 bases, in that order; junction bases with no gene match: 3. CDR1 and CDR2 (germline): SGHRS, YFSETQ. The CDR3 loop spans 13 amino acids. In DNA, the CDR3 is TGCGCCAGCAGCCCAGGGACAGAAGAGACCCAGTACTTC. This gives the protein CASSPGTEETQYF.

The chain combines TRBV3-1 (or the pseudogene TRBV3-2) with TRBJ2-5; 7 nucleotides line up with TRBD1. CDR3 size: 15 residues. The germline V gene encodes CDR1 LGHDT and CDR2 YNNKEL (reference sequence). V trimming: 1 base; J trimming: 2 bases; junction bases outside the gene matches: 4. Here the CDR3 reads CASSQVAGGQETQYF. The CDR3 DNA is TGTGCCAGCAGCCAAGTTGCAGGGGGACAAGAGACCCAGTACTTC.

The rearrangement links TRBV11-2 to TRBJ2-2, with 7 nucleotides matching TRBD2. The CDR3 sequence is 14 residues long. Per germline, CDR1 SGHAT and CDR2 FQNNGV. Trimming removed 2 bases from V and 5 bases from J; junction bases left unmatched: 2. The CDR3, as DNA: TGTGCCAGCAGCTTATGGCGGGGGACCGGGGAGCTGTTTTTT. Translating gives CASSLWRGTGELFF.

V is TRBV6-1 and J is TRBJ1-5, with 7 bases matching TRBD1. The length of the CDR3 is 16 residues. CDR1 and CDR2 from the germline V gene are MNHNS and SASEGT. The junction had 8 bases not matched to a gene; V was cut back by 4 bases and J by 2 bases. CDR3 region: CASSATGMSGNQPQHF. CDR3 bases: TGTGCCAGCAGTGCGACAGGGATGAGTGGCAATCAGCCCCAGCATTTT.

This chain joins TRBV4-1 and TRBJ2-7; D perhaps matches TRBD2 (5 bases). Trimming removed 5 bases from V and 1 base from J, with 15 bases in between. Germline V CDR1 and CDR2: MGHRA, YSYEKL. The CDR3 runs 15 residues. CDR3: CASSGLGQASYEQYF. The CDR3 DNA sequence: TGCGCCAGCAGCGGACTGGGTCAGGCTTCCTACGAGCAGTACTTC.

CDR3 in DNA: TGTGCCAGCAGCCCTCCCCAGGGGGGTGCGGGTGGAGATACGCAGTATTTT. Amino acids: CASSPPQGGAGGDTQYF. The V call is TRBV3-1 (or the pseudogene TRBV3-2), the J call TRBJ2-3, with a possible D match to TRBD1 (7 bases). Per germline, CDR1 LGHDT and CDR2 YNNKEL (reference sequence). V lost 4 bases and J 5 bases, leaving 22 bases between the germline ends. There are 17 residues in the CDR3.

The V call is TRBV27, the J call TRBJ2-3; 10 positions agree with TRBD1. The ends lost 4 bases at V and 7 bases at J; junction bases unmatched: 5. The CDR3 consists of 14 residues. Germline loops: CDR1 MNHEY, CDR2 SMNVEV (reference sequence). CDR3 nucleotide sequence: TGTGCCAGCAGTTCAAGACAGGGGGCATATACGCAGTATTTT. This sequence encodes CASSSRQGAYTQYF.

The V and J genes are TRBV3-1 (or the pseudogene TRBV3-2) and TRBJ1-1; possible D gene TRBD1, 6 bases. Trimming took 5 bases from V and 2 from J, leaving 15 bases between them. This CDR3 comprises 15 residues. Germline CDR1 reads LGHDT; CDR2 reads YNNKEL (reference sequence). This CDR3 reads CASSERGTINTEAFF. The CDR3 coding sequence is TGTGCCAGCAGCGAAAGGGGGACAATAAACACTGAAGCTTTCTTT.

The chain links TRBV7-9 to TRBJ1-4; 7 bases align to TRBD1. Germline assignment: CDR1 SEHNR and CDR2 FQNEAQ (reference sequence). Losses at the gene ends were 2 bases for V and 2 bases for J; bases not matched to a gene: 5. The CDR3 runs to 16 residues. The CDR3 sequence: CASSLRGQRTNEKLFF. The DNA of the CDR3 is TGTGCCAGCAGCTTACGGGGACAGAGGACTAATGAAAAACTGTTTTTT.

This clone was picked up a small number of times. This sequence joins TRBV11-3 and TRBJ1-1; 10 bases agree with TRBD1. The CDR3 spans 18 residues. The junction had 7 bases not matched to a gene; V was cut back by 0 bases and J by 0 bases. The germline gives CDR1 SGHNT, CDR2 YENEEA. In DNA, the CDR3 is TGTGCCAGCAGCTTAGATCTCGGACAGGGGGTTATGAACACTGAAGCTTTCTTT. It encodes CASSLDLGQGVMNTEAFF. Using reference TRBV11-3 and TRBJ1-1 for the parts outside the CDR3, the full variable domain is EAGVVQSPRYKIIEKKQPVAFWCNPISGHNTLYWYLQNLGQGPELLIRYENEEAVDDSQLPKDRFSAERLKGVDSTLKIQPAELGDSAVYLCASSLDLGQGVMNTEAFFGQGTRLTVV.

The table lists this clone with a few counts. V and J are TRBV7-8 and TRBJ1-5, with D maybe TRBD1 (6 bases). The ends were cut back, 4 bases at V and 4 bases at J, with 11 bases in the middle. The CDR3 covers 14 residues. CDR1 and CDR2 from the germline V gene are SGHVS and FQNEAQ. Here the CDR3 DNA reads TGTGCCAGCAGCTCGGGACAAGGGAATCAGCCCCAGCATTTT. This encodes CASSSGQGNQPQHF.

There are a few counts of this clone. The chain carries TRBV10-2 and TRBJ2-1; TRBD2 aligns across 14 bases. Germline V gene data show CDR1 as WSHSY and CDR2 as SAAADI. This CDR3 spans 14 amino acids. The V segment lost 6 bases and the J segment 9 bases; nucleotides outside the gene matches: 4. The CDR3 DNA sequence: TGCGCCAGCAGGACTAGCGGGAGGGAGGGTGAGCAGTTCTTC. Amino acids: CASRTSGREGEQFF.

Worth noting for this clone: The junction and the germline gene differ at one end; a read error may be behind it. The chain joins TRBV5-1 to TRBJ2-7; 9 bases fit TRBD1. Germline V gene data show CDR1 as SGHRS and CDR2 as YFSETQ. The CDR3 extends over 13 amino acids. The CDR3 spells CASRLGQGTLQYF. Written as DNA, the CDR3 is TGCGCCAGCAGATTGGGACAGGGAACCCTACAGTACTTC.

This chain uses TRBV12-5 with TRBJ2-5; D perhaps matches TRBD2 (6 bases). This CDR3 has 13 residues. Germline V lookup: CDR1 LGHNT, CDR2 FRNRAP. Trimming took off 3 bases at V and 5 bases at J, with 10 bases between the two ends. CDR3 protein: CASGFWGGETQYF. Written as DNA, the CDR3 is TGTGCTAGTGGTTTCTGGGGAGGTGAGACCCAGTACTTC.

V and J are TRBV2 and TRBJ2-5; 12 bases match TRBD1. Germline V gives CDR1 SNHLY, CDR2 FYNNEI. With 4 bases clipped from V and 5 bases from J, the junction kept 2 bases outside the gene matches. CDR3 length: 14 amino acids. The CDR3 DNA reads as TGTGCCAGCAGTGGGGACAGGGGGCCGGAGACCCAGTACTTC. This gives the protein CASSGDRGPETQYF.

This sequence joins TRBV28 and TRBJ2-7, with 7 bases lining up with TRBD1. Germline V gene lookup returns CDR1 MDHEN and CDR2 SYDVKM. This CDR3 is 15 amino acids long. V shed 6 bases, J shed 2 bases, and the junction held 10 bases outside the gene matches. CDR3 DNA: TGTGCCAGCAGAACCGGGACAGCCGGACCCTACGAGCAGTACTTC. It encodes CASRTGTAGPYEQYF.

To note about this clone: At one of its ends the junction is not consistent with the germline gene, which may arise from a read error. The chain joins TRBV5-1 to TRBJ2-3, with 10 bases that match TRBD2. Looked up from germline, CDR1 is SGHRS and CDR2 is YFSETQ. There are 16 residues in the CDR3. CDR3 loop: CASSLWTSGFTDTQYF. DNA of the CDR3: TGCGCCAGTAGCTTATGGACTAGCGGATTCACAGATACGCAGTATTTT.

The V and J genes are TRBV15 and TRBJ2-3; 7 bases align to TRBD1. CDR3 size: 13 residues. Germline V gives CDR1 LNHNV, CDR2 YYDKDF (reference sequence). The trim removed 0 bases at V and 10 bases at J, leaving 4 bases unmatched. The CDR3 coding sequence is TGTGCCACCAGCAGAGATGTACAGGGGTCGCAGTATTTT. Protein sequence: CATSRDVQGSQYF.

The chain couples TRBV6-5 to TRBJ1-1, with a weak D call TRBD1 (5 bases). CDR1 is MNHEY and CDR2 is SVGAGI in the germline V gene. The CDR3 totals 12 residues. V was cut by 4 bases and J by 11 bases, with 14 bases left in between. This CDR3 reads CASSSRQKEAFF. The CDR3 DNA reads as TGTGCCAGCAGTTCTCGACAGAAGGAGGCTTTCTTT.